The 2 T cell receptor beta chains given below trace back to one sample, sequenced in a study of cytomegalovirus exposure and HLA in healthy donors. The PCR contained 60 Vbeta and 13 Jbeta primers. Libraries were prepared by immunoSEQ multiplex PCR; TCRdb keeps only in-frame clonotypes and omits some of them. The sample includes 90,000 to 100,000 clones, approximately 79% of them seen just once. The sequenced material came from PBMCs. These receptors were collected from a woman in her fifties or sixties in good health and CMV-seropositive.

The V and J genes are TRBV25-1 and TRBJ2-7; the D is unclear. The germline V and J ends were trimmed by 2 bases and 3 bases, with 11 bases remaining between them. The CDR3 spans 14 residues. Germline CDR1 MGHDK, CDR2 SYGVNS. This CDR3 is CASSERHHSYEQYF. Written as DNA, the CDR3 is TGTGCCAGCAGTGAAAGGCACCACAGCTACGAGCAGTACTTC.

V is TRBV28 and J is TRBJ1-4; D remains unclear. Per germline, CDR1 MDHEN and CDR2 SYDVKM. This CDR3 region has 14 residues. The germline V and J ends were trimmed by 5 bases and 8 bases, with 15 bases remaining between them. The CDR3 region is CASSSPALEEKLFF. The CDR3 DNA follows: TGTGCCAGCAGTAGCCCCGCCTTGGAGGAAAAACTGTTTTTT.